Below, 23 T cell receptor beta chains from the same sample are listed, as sequenced in a study of T cell responses to AZD1222 COVID-19 vaccine. TCRdb's copy holds only in-frame clones and misses some; the assay was immunoSEQ multiplex PCR. Among fewer than 20,000 clones, about 85% were seen once, and the ten largest hold 2.9%. The source material was peripheral blood, sampled 28 days after the second AZD1222 dose. These TCRs come from an adult who received the AZD1222 COVID-19 vaccine.

The rearrangement uses TRBV9 and TRBJ1-1; D gene uncertain. Germline V gene data show CDR1 as SGDLS and CDR2 as YYNGEE. The CDR3 covers 12 residues. V lost 3 bases, J lost 11 bases, and 14 bases lay in between. Here the CDR3 reads CASSATNSRAFF. For the CDR3, the DNA is TGTGCCAGCAGCGCAACTAACAGTCGGGCTTTCTTT.

V is TRBV7-3 and J is TRBJ2-1, with TRBD2 matching 10 bases. The CDR3 contains 15 residues. V lost 5 bases to trimming and J lost 9 bases; unmatched junction nucleotides: 10. The germline V gene has CDR1 SGHTA and CDR2 FQGTGA. CDR3 coding DNA: TGTGCCAGCAGCCCGCGGACTAGCGGTCGCTCTGAGCAGTTCTTC. Amino acid sequence: CASSPRTSGRSEQFF.

J is TRBJ2-5 and V is TRBV19; 13 bases align to TRBD2. Germline loops: CDR1 LNHDA, CDR2 SQIVND (reference sequence). With 1 base clipped from V and 5 bases from J, the junction kept 1 base outside the gene matches. This CDR3 contains 15 residues. CDR3 region: CASSIGLAGGETQYF. The CDR3 DNA reads TGTGCCAGTAGTATAGGACTAGCGGGAGGCGAGACCCAGTACTTC.

The chain is built from TRBV27 and TRBJ1-5; perhaps TRBD1 as D (5 bases). Germline V CDR1 and CDR2: MNHEY, SMNVEV (reference sequence). The CDR3 runs to 15 residues. V gave up 0 bases and J gave up 3 bases, with 9 bases separating them. The CDR3: CASSLSRGSNQPQHF. In DNA, the CDR3 is TGTGCCAGCAGTTTATCGAGGGGTTCCAATCAGCCCCAGCATTTT.

The chain joins TRBV19 to TRBJ1-1; D is uncertain. Per germline, CDR1 LNHDA and CDR2 SQIVND (reference sequence). Deletions cut 2 bases from V and 1 base from J, with 8 bases between. CDR3 length: 14 residues. This CDR3 reads CASSIPGTNTEAFF. The DNA of the CDR3 is TGTGCCAGTAGTATACCTGGTACGAACACTGAAGCTTTCTTT.

The chain combines TRBV7-9 with TRBJ2-1, with D tentatively TRBD1 or TRBD2 (5 bases each). Per the germline V gene, CDR1 is SEHNR and CDR2 is FQNEAQ (reference sequence). V lost 1 base and J lost 6, with 13 bases in between. CDR3 length equals 15 residues. The CDR3 here is CASSLGGWGTNEQFF. DNA for the CDR3: TGTGCCAGCAGCTTAGGAGGCTGGGGGACCAATGAGCAGTTCTTC.

The rearrangement uses TRBV5-1 and TRBJ2-3; D not certain. The ends were cut back, 4 bases at V and 2 bases at J, with 14 bases in the middle. Germline-derived CDR1 and CDR2 are SGHRS and YFSETQ. The CDR3 spans 15 residues. The DNA of the CDR3 is TGCGCCAGCAGCCCCGAGGCCCAGGTCACAGATACGCAGTATTTT. Amino acid sequence: CASSPEAQVTDTQYF.

This clone came up once. The chain recombines TRBV18 with TRBJ1-5; perhaps TRBD1 as D (6 bases). Germline V gene sequence: CDR1 KGHSH, CDR2 LQKENI. The CDR3 sequence is 15 residues long. With 0 bases removed from V and 1 base from J, the gap between germline ends came to 7 bases. This CDR3 is CASSPPGGSNQPQHF. For the CDR3, the DNA is TGTGCCAGCTCACCACCAGGGGGAAGCAATCAGCCCCAGCATTTT.

The V gene is TRBV6-1, the J gene TRBJ1-5; TRBD1 matches at 11 bases. After removal of 3 bases from V and 4 bases from J, the junction contained 5 bases not matched to a gene. The CDR3 is made up of 16 amino acids. Germline values: CDR1 MNHNS, CDR2 SASEGT. The CDR3 reads CASSDPRDRGNQPQHF. CDR3 bases: TGTGCCAGCAGTGACCCCCGGGACAGGGGGAATCAGCCCCAGCATTTT.

The DNA of the CDR3 is TGTGCCAGCAGCCTGGGGACTAGCGGGAGGAGCACCGGGGAGCTGTTTTTT. Translated, it gives CASSLGTSGRSTGELFF. The chain couples TRBV3-1 (or the pseudogene TRBV3-2) to TRBJ2-2, with 15 nucleotides matching TRBD2. CDR1 and CDR2 from the germline V gene are LGHDT and YNNKEL (reference sequence). V dropped 4 bases and J dropped 4; count of bases not matched to a gene: 4. The CDR3 sequence is 17 residues long.

V usage is TRBV15 and J usage is TRBJ1-6; D may be TRBD1 (5 bases). Trimming shortened V by 2 bases and J by 8 bases, and 13 bases separated the two germline ends. Germline V gene sequence: CDR1 LNHNV, CDR2 YYDKDF (reference sequence). There are 15 residues in the CDR3. The DNA of the CDR3 is TGTGCCACCAGCAGAATTCGGGGGAACGATTCACCCCTCCACTTT. This encodes CATSRIRGNDSPLHF. The entire variable domain, with the rest obtained from reference TRBV15 and TRBJ1-6, is as follows: DAMVIQNPRYQVTQFGKPVTLSCSQTLNHNVMYWYQQKSSQAPKLLFHYYDKDFNNEADTPDNFQSRRPNTSFCFLDIRSPGLGDTAMYLCATSRIRGNDSPLHFGNGTRLTVT.

This clone was counted a few times. The V gene is TRBV28, the J gene TRBJ1-1; D is possibly TRBD1 (6 bases). V lost 6 bases and J 4 bases, leaving 15 bases between the germline ends. CDR3 length: 14 amino acids. CDR1 and CDR2 from the germline V gene are MDHEN and SYDVKM. In DNA, the CDR3 is TGTGCCAGCAGACTTCCAGGGGTAGTCACTGAAGCTTTCTTT. Translation gives CASRLPGVVTEAFF.

This clone was seen once. This chain connects TRBV27 to TRBJ1-1; possible D gene TRBD1, 5 bases. V shed 8 bases and J shed 4 bases, with 20 bases lying between them. CDR1 is MNHEY, CDR2 SMNVEV, per germline (reference sequence). This CDR3 has 15 amino acids. The CDR3 spells CASGATSPYSTEAFF. In DNA, the CDR3 is TGTGCCAGCGGGGCAACCTCCCCCTATTCCACTGAAGCTTTCTTT.

The V gene is TRBV3-1 (or the pseudogene TRBV3-2), the J gene TRBJ1-2; D unclear. V lost 0 bases and J lost 8, with 13 bases in between. Germline-derived CDR1 and CDR2 are LGHDT and YNNKEL (reference sequence). The CDR3 loop spans 14 amino acids. The CDR3: CASSQDPGRRGYTF. Here the CDR3 DNA reads TGTGCCAGCAGCCAAGACCCTGGACGGAGGGGCTACACCTTC.

The gene calls are TRBV28 and TRBJ1-2, with 8 bases identical to TRBD1. Trimming cost V 5 bases and J 8 bases; bases outside gene matches: 19. The CDR3 length is 17 residues. CDR1 is MDHEN, CDR2 SYDVKM, per germline. The CDR3 bases are TGTGCCAGCAGTCCCCCTCGGACAGGGTTGAAGGCGAGAGGCTACACCTTC. Its protein is CASSPPRTGLKARGYTF.

The rearrangement joins TRBV7-2 to TRBJ1-4; TRBD1 matches at 7 bases. V gave up 3 bases and J gave up 3 bases; unmatched junction bases: 1. The CDR3 sequence is 14 residues long. Per germline, CDR1 SGHTA and CDR2 FQGNSA. The DNA for the CDR3 is TGTGCCAGCAGCTTCGACAGGGCTAATGAAAAACTGTTTTTT. Its protein product is CASSFDRANEKLFF. Full variable domain (rest looked up from reference TRBV7-2 and TRBJ1-4): GAGVSQSPSNKVTEKGKDVELRCDPISGHTALYWYRQSLGQGLEFLIYFQGNSAPDKSGLPSDRFSAERTGGSVSTLTIQRTQQEDSAVYLCASSFDRANEKLFFGSGTQLSVL.

This chain joins TRBV3-1 (or the pseudogene TRBV3-2) and TRBJ1-6; D might be TRBD1 (5 bases). The CDR3 has 15 amino acids. Deletions cut 1 base from V and 6 bases from J, with 10 bases between. Germline V gene sequence: CDR1 LGHDT, CDR2 YNNKEL (reference sequence). CDR3 loop: CASSQGDGINSPLHF. The CDR3 DNA reads as TGTGCCAGCAGCCAAGGGGACGGAATTAATTCACCCCTCCACTTT.

This clone was seen just once. The chain combines TRBV7-3 with TRBJ2-1, with unresolved D. Germline V CDR1 and CDR2: SGHTA, FQGTGA. Trimming left V 6 bases short and J 0 bases short, with 9 bases between. The CDR3 sequence is 14 residues long. CDR3 amino acids: CASSLPGSYNEQFF. In nucleotides, the CDR3 is TGTGCCAGCAGTCTCCCTGGCTCCTACAATGAGCAGTTCTTC.

The chain carries TRBV3-1 (or the pseudogene TRBV3-2) and TRBJ1-2; D is unclear. This CDR3 spans 14 amino acids. V gave up 1 base and J gave up 7 bases, with 13 bases separating them. The germline V gene has CDR1 LGHDT and CDR2 YNNKEL (reference sequence). CDR3 loop: CASSQVPWPGGYTF. CDR3 DNA: TGTGCCAGCAGCCAAGTTCCCTGGCCAGGTGGCTACACCTTC.

The chain carries TRBV7-2 and TRBJ2-7; 8 bases are a match to TRBD1. Germline CDR1 and CDR2: SGHTA and FQGNSA. V lost 2 bases and J lost 2; bases outside the gene matches: 2. The CDR3 is made up of 14 amino acids. The CDR3, as DNA: TGTGCCAGCAGCTTATCACAGGGGGCCTACGAGCAGTACTTC. It yields the protein CASSLSQGAYEQYF.

This chain connects TRBV7-2 to TRBJ1-6, with 7 nucleotides matching TRBD1. The CDR3 loop spans 15 amino acids. The junction had 8 bases not matched to a gene; V was cut back by 3 bases and J by 9 bases. Germline V CDR1 and CDR2: SGHTA, FQGNSA. The CDR3 sequence is CASSFFGTATSPLHF. For the CDR3, the DNA is TGTGCCAGCAGCTTTTTTGGGACAGCCACTTCACCCCTCCACTTT.

This clone turned up a few times. The chain has TRBV7-3 and TRBJ2-5, with D perhaps matching TRBD1 or TRBD2 (5 bases each). The CDR3 totals 16 residues. Trimming stripped 2 bases from V and 0 bases from J, with 13 bases between. Germline loops: CDR1 SGHTA, CDR2 FQGTGA. The DNA for the CDR3 is TGTGCCAGCAGCTTAGCCCTGGGACCGAACCAAGAGACCCAGTACTTC. Translating it yields CASSLALGPNQETQYF. Full variable domain (remainder filled in from reference TRBV7-3 and TRBJ2-5): GAGVSQTPSNKVTEKGKYVELRCDPISGHTALYWYRQSLGQGPEFLIYFQGTGAADDSGLPNDRFFAVRPEGSVSTLKIQRTERGDSAVYLCASSLALGPNQETQYFGPGTRLLVL.

The sample holds one count of this clone. V is TRBV5-1 and J is TRBJ2-2; 7 bases are a match to TRBD2. The CDR3 totals 15 residues. Germline V gives CDR1 SGHRS, CDR2 YFSETQ. Unmatched junction bases numbered 9, after V lost 6 bases and J lost 4 bases. CDR3 DNA sequence: TGCGCCAGCAAAGGGTGGGAGGGCATCACCGGGGAGCTGTTTTTT. Protein sequence: CASKGWEGITGELFF.